This T cell receptor (beta chain) was documented in a study of blood T cell repertoires in COVID-19. Study summary: Samples taken during acute and convalescent COVID-19 were collected in the United States, Italy and Spain. PBMCs, B-cell-depleted T cells, or T cells provided the cDNA or gDNA that made up the material.

Participants spanned ages about 18 to 100 years and resided in 20 to 30 US areas. In the original workflow: From reference gene primer amplification, estimates of nucleated cell counts were derived. The protocol was immunoSEQ multiplex PCR, while the TCRdb copy is restricted to in-frame clones and leaves out a portion. That table furnishes V, J and clone size, whereas the DNA furnished D and trimming. The sample shows 140,000 to 150,000 clones, about 80% of them seen only once. Per the germline V gene, CDR1 is SQVTM and CDR2 is ANQGSEA. The CDR3 consists of 12 residues. Trimming stripped 4 bases from V and 4 bases from J, with 11 bases between.

The receptor comes from a woman aged 45-65 years who had recovered from COVID-19. Source material: PBMCs or T cells enriched from blood (not recorded which). V usage is TRBV29-1 and J usage is TRBJ2-7; D is ambiguous. The CDR3 DNA is TGCAGCGTTGCGGGTCCCGGGTACGAGCAGTACTTC. Translation gives CSVAGPGYEQYF.